The 3 T cell receptor beta chains presented below share a single source sample, sequenced in a study of PD-L1 blockade in urothelial cancer. Profiled with immunoSEQ multiplex PCR; TCRdb holds only in-frame clones, not every one. The table has about 69,000 clones, about 88% seen once; the top ten hold approximately 3.2%. Here the sequenced sample was PBMCs, taken around atezolizumab (anti-PD-L1) treatment. The source of these receptors is a man between 60 and 70 years old with urothelial cancer.

The J gene is TRBJ1-3, the V gene TRBV7-2; possibly TRBD1 for D (5 bases). Germline CDR1 SGHTA, CDR2 FQGNSA. The CDR3 totals 16 residues. Trimming stripped 1 base from V and 2 bases from J, with 12 bases between. Here the CDR3 reads CASSLVSGRAGNTIYF. The CDR3 bases are TGTGCCAGCAGCTTAGTGTCAGGGAGGGCTGGAAACACCATATATTTT. The full variable domain, in which reference TRBV7-2 and TRBJ1-3 provide the parts outside the CDR3, is GAGVSQSPSNKVTEKGKDVELRCDPISGHTALYWYRQSLGQGLEFLIYFQGNSAPDKSGLPSDRFSAERTGGSVSTLTIQRTQQEDSAVYLCASSLVSGRAGNTIYFGEGSWLTVV.

Remarks on this clone: The sample holds other DNA sequences that translate to the same CDR3. The chain is built from TRBV5-4 and TRBJ2-5, with 7 nucleotides matching TRBD1. CDR1 and CDR2 from the germline V gene are SGHNT and YYREEE (reference sequence). The trim removed 3 bases at V and 4 bases at J, leaving 3 bases unmatched. The CDR3 loop spans 13 amino acids. The CDR3, as DNA: TGTGCCAGCAGCTCACAGGGGAGAGAGACCCAGTACTTC. This codes for CASSSQGRETQYF.

V gene TRBV5-8 combines with J gene TRBJ2-2, with 9 bases fitting TRBD1. The V gene end was trimmed by 6 bases and the J gene end by 3 bases; junction bases not matched to a gene: 15. Looked up from germline, CDR1 is SGHTS and CDR2 is YDEGEE. This CDR3 is built from 18 residues. The CDR3 loop reads CASKIALGTGRDTGELFF. Here the CDR3 DNA reads TGTGCCAGCAAAATCGCTCTTGGGACAGGGAGGGACACCGGGGAGCTGTTTTTT. Full variable domain (missing parts from reference TRBV5-8 and TRBJ2-2): EAGVTQSPTHLIKTRGQQATLRCSPISGHTSVYWYQQALGLGLQFLLWYDEGEERNRGNFPPRFSGRQFPNYSSELNVNALELEDSALYLCASKIALGTGRDTGELFFGEGSRLTVL.